The 4 T cell receptor beta chains below come from one sample, sequenced in a study of control samples from healthy donors and cancer patients. The method was immunoSEQ multiplex PCR; TCRdb's version includes in-frame clones alone and lacks a portion of them. Of 50,000 or so clones in the sample, 85% to 95% are singletons; the top ten hold about a quarter. Sequenced material: PBMCs. Source of these receptors: a woman in her forties or fifties with head and neck cancer.

A few counts support this clone. This sequence joins TRBV27 and TRBJ1-5, with D unresolved. CDR1 and CDR2 from the germline V gene are MNHEY and SMNVEV (reference sequence). This CDR3 spans 13 amino acids. V was pared by 5 bases and J by 7 bases, with 12 bases between. The DNA for the CDR3 is TGTGCCAGCAGTCCAAGTACGGTCCAGCCCCAGCATTTT. Residues: CASSPSTVQPQHF.

The sample holds a few counts of this clone. This chain links TRBV7-2 with TRBJ2-1; 9 nucleotides match TRBD2. V dropped 5 bases and J dropped 3; count of bases not matched to a gene: 8. The CDR3 sequence is 16 residues long. Germline V lookup: CDR1 SGHTA, CDR2 FQGNSA. In DNA, the CDR3 is TGTGCCAGCAGCCCCGGATCTAGCGGGAACTACAATGAGCAGTTCTTC. As protein: CASSPGSSGNYNEQFF. The variable domain in full, with the rest retrieved from reference TRBV7-2 and TRBJ2-1, is GAGVSQSPSNKVTEKGKDVELRCDPISGHTALYWYRQSLGQGLEFLIYFQGNSAPDKSGLPSDRFSAERTGGSVSTLTIQRTQQEDSAVYLCASSPGSSGNYNEQFFGPGTRLTVL.

The V gene is TRBV5-1, the J gene TRBJ2-7; the D gene is possibly TRBD2 (6 bases). CDR3 size: 16 residues. The ends were cut back, 5 bases at V and 7 bases at J, with 25 bases in the middle. Germline-derived CDR1 and CDR2 are SGHRS and YFSETQ. CDR3 bases: TGCGCCAGCAGTCAGATACCGGGACGGACTACGTGGGAGCAGTACTTC. Residues: CASSQIPGRTTWEQYF.

The gene calls are TRBV10-3 and TRBJ1-3; D is ambiguous. The germline CDR1 and CDR2 sequences are ENHRY and SYGVKD. Trimming stripped 6 bases from V and 4 bases from J, with 10 bases between. This CDR3 contains 13 residues. This CDR3 reads CAISGELGNTIYF. CDR3 DNA sequence: TGTGCCATCAGCGGTGAACTGGGAAACACCATATATTTT.